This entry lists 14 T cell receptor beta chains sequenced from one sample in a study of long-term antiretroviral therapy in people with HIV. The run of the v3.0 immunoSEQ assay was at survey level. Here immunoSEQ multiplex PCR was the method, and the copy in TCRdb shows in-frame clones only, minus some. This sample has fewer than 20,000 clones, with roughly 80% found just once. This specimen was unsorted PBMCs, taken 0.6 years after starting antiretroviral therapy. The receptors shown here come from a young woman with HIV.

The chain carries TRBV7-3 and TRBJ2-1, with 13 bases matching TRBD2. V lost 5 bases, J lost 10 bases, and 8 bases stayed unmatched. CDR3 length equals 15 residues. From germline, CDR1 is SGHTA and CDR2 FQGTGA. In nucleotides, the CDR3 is TGTGCCAGCAGCAATTTCGGACTAGCGGGGGAGGAGCAGTTCTTC. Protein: CASSNFGLAGEEQFF.

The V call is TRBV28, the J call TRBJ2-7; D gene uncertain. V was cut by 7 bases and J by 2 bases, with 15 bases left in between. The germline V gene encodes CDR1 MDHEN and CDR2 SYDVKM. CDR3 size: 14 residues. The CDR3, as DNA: TGTGCCAGCAATAAAGTCAGGATTCCCTACGAGCAGTACTTC. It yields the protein CASNKVRIPYEQYF.

The CDR3 sequence: CASRGAEPEAFF. Here the CDR3 DNA reads TGTGCCAGTAGGGGAGCAGAACCTGAAGCTTTCTTT. The gene calls are TRBV19 and TRBJ1-1; D unresolved. CDR1 and CDR2 (germline): LNHDA, SQIVND (reference sequence). V was trimmed by 6 bases and J by 6 bases, leaving 11 bases between them. The CDR3 covers 12 residues.

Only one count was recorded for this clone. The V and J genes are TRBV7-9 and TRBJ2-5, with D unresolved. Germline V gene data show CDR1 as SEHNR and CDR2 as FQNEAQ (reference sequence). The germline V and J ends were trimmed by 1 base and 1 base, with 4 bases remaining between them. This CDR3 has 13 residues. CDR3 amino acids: CASSLDSQETQYF. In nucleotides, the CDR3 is TGTGCCAGCAGCTTAGACAGCCAAGAGACCCAGTACTTC.

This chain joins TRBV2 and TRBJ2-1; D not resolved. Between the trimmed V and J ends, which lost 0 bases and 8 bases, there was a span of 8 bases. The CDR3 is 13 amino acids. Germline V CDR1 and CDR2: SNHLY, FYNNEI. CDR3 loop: CASSEAPVDEQFF. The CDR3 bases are TGTGCCAGCAGTGAAGCGCCGGTCGATGAGCAGTTCTTC. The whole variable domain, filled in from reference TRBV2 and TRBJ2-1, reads EPEVTQTPSHQVTQMGQEVILRCVPISNHLYFYWYRQILGQKVEFLVSFYNNEISEKSEIFDDQFSVERPDGSNFTLKIRSTKLEDSAMYFCASSEAPVDEQFFGPGTRLTVL.

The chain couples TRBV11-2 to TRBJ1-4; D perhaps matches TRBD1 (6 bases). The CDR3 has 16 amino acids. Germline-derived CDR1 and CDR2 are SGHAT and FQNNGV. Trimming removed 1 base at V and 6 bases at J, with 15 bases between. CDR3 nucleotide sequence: TGTGCCAGCAGCTTAGTAACAGGAGGGGGGGATGAAAAACTGTTTTTT. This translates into CASSLVTGGGDEKLFF.

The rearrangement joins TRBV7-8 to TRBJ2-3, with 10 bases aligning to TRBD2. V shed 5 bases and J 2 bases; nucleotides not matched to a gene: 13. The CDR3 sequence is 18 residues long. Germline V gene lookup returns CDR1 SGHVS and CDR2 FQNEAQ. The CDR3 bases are TGTGCCAGCAGCCGCATCGGCCTTCTAGCGGGAGTCACAGATACGCAGTATTTT. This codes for CASSRIGLLAGVTDTQYF.

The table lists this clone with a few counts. The CDR3 loop is CASSDSLDRPNSPLHF. The CDR3 DNA reads TGTGCCAGCAGTGATTCGCTCGACAGGCCGAATTCACCCCTCCACTTT. The chain carries TRBV25-1 and TRBJ1-6; tentative D call: TRBD1 (6 bases). This CDR3 region has 16 residues. V gave up 3 bases and J gave up 7 bases, with 16 bases separating them. Germline V gives CDR1 MGHDK, CDR2 SYGVNS.

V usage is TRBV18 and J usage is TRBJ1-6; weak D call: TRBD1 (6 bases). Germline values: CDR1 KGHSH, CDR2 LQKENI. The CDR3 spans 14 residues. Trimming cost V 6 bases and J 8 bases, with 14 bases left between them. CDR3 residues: CASSKQGLDSPLHF. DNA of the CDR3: TGTGCCAGCTCGAAACAGGGCTTAGATTCACCCCTCCACTTT.

As DNA, the CDR3 is TGTGCCAGCAGCTCCCCTTTACCTGAAGCTTTCTTT. Its translation is CASSSPLPEAFF. This chain links TRBV13 with TRBJ1-1; D not resolved. Looked up from germline, CDR1 is PRHDT and CDR2 is FYEKMQ (reference sequence). With 4 bases removed from V and 6 bases from J, the gap between germline ends came to 9 bases. This CDR3 contains 12 residues. Supplemented by reference TRBV13 and TRBJ1-1, the full variable domain reads AAGVIQSPRHLIKEKRETATLKCYPIPRHDTVYWYQQGPGQDPQFLISFYEKMQSDKGSIPDRFSAQQFSDYHSELNMSSLELGDSALYFCASSSPLPEAFFGQGTRLTVV.

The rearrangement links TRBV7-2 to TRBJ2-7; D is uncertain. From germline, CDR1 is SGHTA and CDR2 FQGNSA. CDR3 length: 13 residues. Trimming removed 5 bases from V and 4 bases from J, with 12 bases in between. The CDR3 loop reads CASSIKDGYEQYF. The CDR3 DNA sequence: TGTGCCAGCAGCATAAAGGACGGGTACGAGCAGTACTTC.

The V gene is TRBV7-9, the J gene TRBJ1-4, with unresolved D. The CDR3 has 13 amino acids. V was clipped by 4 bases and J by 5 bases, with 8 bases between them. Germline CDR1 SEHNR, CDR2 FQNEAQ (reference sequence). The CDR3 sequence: CASSSPLNEKLFF. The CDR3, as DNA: TGTGCCAGCAGCTCTCCCCTCAATGAAAAACTGTTTTTT.

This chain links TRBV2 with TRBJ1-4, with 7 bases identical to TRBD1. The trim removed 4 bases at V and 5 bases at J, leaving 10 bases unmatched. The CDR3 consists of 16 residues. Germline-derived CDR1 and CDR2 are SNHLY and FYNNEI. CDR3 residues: CASSGSRRQGNEKLFF. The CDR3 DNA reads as TGTGCCAGCAGTGGAAGTAGGAGACAGGGAAATGAAAAACTGTTTTTT. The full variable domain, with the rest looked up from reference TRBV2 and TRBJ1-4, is EPEVTQTPSHQVTQMGQEVILRCVPISNHLYFYWYRQILGQKVEFLVSFYNNEISEKSEIFDDQFSVERPDGSNFTLKIRSTKLEDSAMYFCASSGSRRQGNEKLFFGSGTQLSVL.

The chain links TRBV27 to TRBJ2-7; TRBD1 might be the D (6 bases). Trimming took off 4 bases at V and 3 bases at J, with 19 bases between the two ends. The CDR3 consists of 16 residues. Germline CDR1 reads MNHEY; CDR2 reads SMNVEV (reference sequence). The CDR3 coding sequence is TGTGCCAGCAGTTCGTCCGGGCTAGGGGGTTTCTACGAGCAGTACTTC. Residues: CASSSSGLGGFYEQYF.